This T cell receptor (beta chain) was recorded in a study of blood T cell repertoires in COVID-19. Overall study context: Collection of acute and convalescent COVID-19 samples took place in the United States, Italy and Spain. PBMCs, B-cell-depleted T cells, or T cells were the source of the cDNA or gDNA that made up the material.

In the original processing: Amplification of reference gene primers was used by the study to estimate nucleated cell counts. Sequencing used immunoSEQ multiplex PCR; TCRdb keeps in-frame clones, though not all of them. Clone size and the V and J calls come from that table; the DNA yielded D and trimming. The table lists about 230,000 clones, around four fifths of them singletons, with about 2.5% in the top ten. With respect to this clone: The sample contains more than one DNA sequence encoding this CDR3.

Trimming removed 4 bases from V and 3 bases from J, with 9 bases in between. The CDR3 length is 13 residues. Germline V gives CDR1 MNHEY, CDR2 SVGAGI. The sample consisted of peripheral blood. This clonotype was obtained from a woman aged 70-85 years with active or convalescent COVID-19. The chain combines TRBV6-5 with TRBJ1-1, with D unresolved. CDR3: CASSSDSDTEAFF. As DNA, the CDR3 is TGTGCCAGCAGTTCGGACTCCGACACTGAAGCTTTCTTT.